Following are 3 T cell receptor beta chains from one sample sequenced in a study. TCRdb processed the RT-PCR reads anew with MiXCR; each CDR3 protein has one entry. The sample shows 550,000 to 750,000 distinct CDR3 sequences, 12% to 15% of them seen only once. The specimen was memory CD4+ T cells from blood. Receptors originate from a female donor in good health, serving as a healthy control.

V gene TRBV18 combines with J gene TRBJ2-3; 7 bases are shared with TRBD1. V shed 2 bases and J 5 bases; nucleotides not matched to a gene: 7. Germline V gene data show CDR1 as KGHSH and CDR2 as LQKENI. This CDR3 has 15 residues. This CDR3 is CASSPSGTEVDTQYF. In DNA, the CDR3 is TGTGCCAGCTCACCATCCGGGACAGAGGTAGATACGCAGTATTTT.

In this sample, this clonotype turned up many times. This chain connects TRBV10-3 to TRBJ2-1, with D possibly TRBD2 on 5 matching bases. Trimming left V 2 bases short and J 0 bases short, with 8 bases between. CDR1 is ENHRY and CDR2 is SYGVKD in the germline V gene. The CDR3 runs 15 residues. CDR3 loop: CAISERESSYNEQFF. DNA for the CDR3: TGTGCCATCAGTGAGAGGGAGAGCTCCTACAATGAGCAGTTCTTC.

V usage is TRBV29-1 and J usage is TRBJ2-3; D unclear. CDR3 length: 15 residues. V dropped 6 bases and J dropped 3 bases, with 19 bases sitting between them. Germline lookup yields CDR1 SQVTM and CDR2 ANQGSEA. CDR3 in amino acids: CSVGSASPRTDTQYF. CDR3 coding DNA: TGCAGCGTGGGATCAGCGAGTCCAAGAACAGATACGCAGTATTTT.